These 32 T cell receptor beta chains originate from one sample sequenced in a study of PD-L1 blockade in urothelial cancer. Clones were sequenced by immunoSEQ multiplex PCR, and TCRdb holds only the in-frame ones, with some missing. The sample shows about 84,000 clones, more than 75% of them seen only once. This specimen was PBMCs, taken around atezolizumab (anti-PD-L1) treatment. All receptors derive from a man between 70 and 80 years old with urothelial cancer.

This clone appeared a few times. The chain carries TRBV7-9 and TRBJ2-7, with D hard to call. The CDR3 totals 11 residues. The ends were cut back, 5 bases at V and 4 bases at J, with 6 bases in the middle. The germline gives CDR1 SEHNR, CDR2 FQNEAQ (reference sequence). In nucleotides, the CDR3 is TGTGCCAGCAGCCGTAATTACGAGCAGTACTTC. It is translated as CASSRNYEQYF.

The J gene is TRBJ2-7, the V gene TRBV7-9; 8 bases line up with TRBD1. CDR1 SEHNR and CDR2 FQNEAQ come from the germline V gene (reference sequence). This CDR3 is built from 15 residues. Trimming cost V 5 bases and J 3 bases; bases outside gene matches: 9. DNA of the CDR3: TGTGCCAGCAGCCGTGGGGACAGGCTTGACTACGAGCAGTACTTC. Translated: CASSRGDRLDYEQYF.

The rearrangement uses TRBV19 and TRBJ1-1, with TRBD1 identical over 8 bases. The CDR3 has 20 amino acids. Trimming at V came to 3 bases and at J to 5 bases, leaving 23 bases not matched to a gene. The germline CDR1 and CDR2 sequences are LNHDA and SQIVND (reference sequence). CDR3: CASSISLQTGVNSRGTEAFF. CDR3 bases: TGTGCCAGTAGTATTTCCCTCCAGACAGGGGTTAATTCTAGAGGAACTGAAGCTTTCTTT.

This rearrangement joins TRBV29-1 to TRBJ1-1; D ambiguous. Germline loops: CDR1 SQVTM, CDR2 ANQGSEA. The CDR3 extends over 12 amino acids. Between the trimmed V and J ends, which lost 7 bases and 1 base, there was a span of 10 bases. Here the CDR3 DNA reads TGCAGCGGGAGGTGGAAGAACACTGAAGCTTTCTTT. Protein sequence: CSGRWKNTEAFF.

This chain links TRBV9 with TRBJ2-2; D might be TRBD1 (6 bases). This CDR3 contains 15 residues. Trimming cost V 3 bases and J 0 bases, with 9 bases left between them. The germline V gene encodes CDR1 SGDLS and CDR2 YYNGEE. CDR3 bases: TGTGCCAGCAGCGACGGGACAACGAACACCGGGGAGCTGTTTTTT. Translated, it gives CASSDGTTNTGELFF. Full variable domain (remainder filled in from reference TRBV9 and TRBJ2-2): DSGVTQTPKHLITATGQRVTLRCSPRSGDLSVYWYQQSLDQGLQFLIQYYNGEERAKGNILERFSAQQFPDLHSELNLSSLELGDSALYFCASSDGTTNTGELFFGEGSRLTVL.

This rearrangement joins TRBV6-5 to TRBJ1-2; 7 bases are shared with TRBD1. The J segment lost 4 bases and the V segment lost 6 bases, leaving 5 bases of the junction unmatched. CDR1 is MNHEY, CDR2 SVGAGI, per germline. This CDR3 region has 13 residues. The CDR3 is CASSSGQPYGYTF. The CDR3 DNA reads as TGTGCCAGCAGCTCGGGACAGCCCTATGGCTACACCTTC.

J is TRBJ1-5 and V is TRBV15, with unresolved D. V was trimmed by 7 bases and J by 0 bases, leaving 13 bases between them. The CDR3 sequence is 15 residues long. Germline V gives CDR1 LNHNV, CDR2 YYDKDF (reference sequence). This CDR3 is CATTGEGYSNQPQHF. The CDR3 DNA follows: TGTGCCACCACCGGTGAGGGATATAGCAATCAGCCCCAGCATTTT.

V gene TRBV4-2 combines with J gene TRBJ2-3, with D unclear. V dropped 5 bases and J dropped 5 bases, with 8 bases sitting between them. The germline V gene has CDR1 LGHNA and CDR2 YNFKEQ. CDR3 length: 12 residues. The CDR3 DNA reads as TGTGCCAGCAGCGTGAGAGGAGATACGCAGTATTTT. Its protein product is CASSVRGDTQYF.

The chain uses TRBV11-2 and TRBJ2-7, with 7 bases fitting TRBD2. Germline V gene lookup returns CDR1 SGHAT and CDR2 FQNNGV. J was trimmed by 4 bases and V by 5 bases; bases with no gene match: 5. The CDR3 is made up of 13 amino acids. CDR3 sequence: CASSPGTTYEQYF. CDR3 sequence (DNA): TGTGCCAGCAGCCCGGGGACTACTTACGAGCAGTACTTC.

The rearrangement joins TRBV19 to TRBJ1-2; TRBD1 might be the D (5 bases). Germline CDR1 reads LNHDA; CDR2 reads SQIVND (reference sequence). The V and J ends lost 10 bases and 4 bases respectively, with 16 bases between them. CDR3 length: 13 residues. CDR3 sequence (DNA): TGTGCCACCCAGACAGCTCCTGGCTATGGCTACACCTTC. This translates into CATQTAPGYGYTF.

This clone was counted a single time. The gene calls are TRBV27 and TRBJ2-7; the match to TRBD2 covers 11 bases. CDR3 length: 14 residues. CDR1 is MNHEY and CDR2 is SMNVEV in the germline V gene (reference sequence). J gave up 5 bases and V 5 bases, and 5 bases lay outside the gene matches. The DNA of the CDR3 is TGTGCCAGCAGTCCTAGCGGGAGGATCGACGAGCAGTACTTC. Translated, it gives CASSPSGRIDEQYF.

On this clone itself: A clone one base away is much larger, so this may be a read error. The chain employs TRBV4-2 and TRBJ2-7, with D hard to call. Germline CDR1 and CDR2: LGHNA and YNFKEQ. Between the trimmed V and J ends, which lost 1 base and 5 bases, there was a span of 15 bases. The CDR3 runs to 15 residues. CDR3 sequence: CASSQVIPEVHEQYF. Here the CDR3 DNA reads TGTGCCAGCAGCCAAGTAATTCCTGAGGTCCACGAGCAGTACTTC.

The rearrangement joins TRBV5-1 to TRBJ1-4, with 8 bases identical to TRBD1. J was trimmed by 7 bases and V by 0 bases; bases with no gene match: 5. Looked up from germline, CDR1 is SGHRS and CDR2 is YFSETQ. The CDR3 loop spans 15 amino acids. CDR3 in amino acids: CASSLAGTGGEKLFF. The CDR3, as DNA: TGCGCCAGCAGCTTGGCCGGGACAGGAGGTGAAAAACTGTTTTTT.

J is TRBJ1-1 and V is TRBV9; weak D call: TRBD1 (6 bases). With 2 bases removed from V and 4 bases from J, the gap between germline ends came to 12 bases. Germline CDR1 and CDR2: SGDLS and YYNGEE. This CDR3 contains 14 residues. The DNA for the CDR3 is TGTGCCAGCAGCGTTGACAGAGGGGGCACTGAAGCTTTCTTT. Protein product: CASSVDRGGTEAFF.

The chain employs TRBV9 and TRBJ2-3; D gene uncertain. Trimming cost V 0 bases and J 5 bases, with 13 bases left between them. Germline V gene data show CDR1 as SGDLS and CDR2 as YYNGEE. The CDR3 runs to 15 residues. The CDR3 reads CASSVGGSRRDTQYF. CDR3 sequence (DNA): TGTGCCAGCAGCGTAGGAGGATCCCGGAGAGATACGCAGTATTTT.

The rearrangement joins TRBV7-3 to TRBJ2-2, with D perhaps matching TRBD1 (5 bases). V was cut by 4 bases and J by 5 bases, with 14 bases left in between. Germline V CDR1 and CDR2: SGHTA, FQGTGA. The CDR3 extends over 15 amino acids. CDR3 protein: CASSSSGIGTGELFF. The CDR3, as DNA: TGTGCCAGCAGCTCCTCAGGGATCGGAACCGGGGAGCTGTTTTTT.

V gene TRBV7-9 combines with J gene TRBJ2-7; 9 nucleotides line up with TRBD1. This CDR3 spans 14 amino acids. Unmatched junction bases numbered 4, after V lost 4 bases and J lost 3 bases. Per the germline V gene, CDR1 is SEHNR and CDR2 is FQNEAQ (reference sequence). The chain's CDR3 is CASSWEGQGYEQYF. DNA for the CDR3: TGTGCCAGCAGCTGGGAGGGACAGGGCTACGAGCAGTACTTC.

The rearrangement joins TRBV7-9 to TRBJ1-3, with 10 bases aligning to TRBD1. The trim removed 6 bases at V and 2 bases at J, leaving 4 bases unmatched. Germline-derived CDR1 and CDR2 are SEHNR and FQNEAQ (reference sequence). This CDR3 is built from 15 residues. CDR3 residues: CASRPGTGAGNTIYF. The CDR3 region has the DNA TGTGCCAGCAGACCCGGGACAGGGGCTGGAAACACCATATATTTT.

Written as DNA, the CDR3 is TGTGCCAGCAGCCACCGAGGGGACAGCTACGAGCAGTACTTC. This codes for CASSHRGDSYEQYF. This chain connects TRBV5-5 to TRBJ2-7; 7 positions agree with TRBD1. The CDR3 contains 14 residues. V gave up 4 bases and J gave up 3 bases; unmatched junction bases: 7. Germline assignment: CDR1 SGHKS and CDR2 YYEKEE (reference sequence). Supplemented by reference TRBV5-5 and TRBJ2-7, the full variable domain reads DAGVTQSPTHLIKTRGQQVTLRCSPISGHKSVSWYQQVLGQGPQFIFQYYEKEERGRGNFPDRFSARQFPNYSSELNVNALLLGDSALYLCASSHRGDSYEQYFGPGTRLTVT.

Comments on this clone: This sample includes further DNA sequences coding for the same CDR3. The genes are TRBV4-3 and TRBJ2-7; a possible D gene is TRBD2 (6 bases). The CDR3 extends over 14 amino acids. V gave up 0 bases and J gave up 4 bases, with 10 bases separating them. In germline, CDR1 is LGHNA, CDR2 YSLEER. DNA for the CDR3: TGCGCCAGCAGCCAAGACGGGACTTCATACGAGCAGTACTTC. It encodes CASSQDGTSYEQYF.

The chain carries TRBV4-1 and TRBJ2-7; no reliable D call. The CDR3 covers 13 residues. V was clipped by 1 base and J by 2 bases, with 6 bases between them. Per germline, CDR1 MGHRA and CDR2 YSYEKL. This CDR3 is CASSQGQAYEQYF. The DNA for the CDR3 is TGCGCCAGCAGCCAAGGGCAGGCCTACGAGCAGTACTTC.

CDR3 nucleotide sequence: TGTGCCAGCAGAGCTTCGGGGTTTTACTATGGCTACACCTTC. It translates to CASRASGFYYGYTF. The chain is built from TRBV6-1 and TRBJ1-2; D is ambiguous. V lost 6 bases to trimming and J lost 3 bases, with 14 bases between them. Germline CDR1 is MNHNS and CDR2 is SASEGT. The CDR3 sequence is 14 residues long.

This clone has just one count. This chain connects TRBV5-1 to TRBJ2-5; 9 nucleotides agree with TRBD1. CDR1 and CDR2 from the germline V gene are SGHRS and YFSETQ. CDR3 length: 15 amino acids. Losses at the gene ends were 4 bases for V and 3 bases for J; bases not matched to a gene: 7. Here the CDR3 reads CASSLDGQGKETQYF. The CDR3 DNA follows: TGCGCCAGCAGCCTCGATGGACAGGGGAAAGAGACCCAGTACTTC.

This clone was seen a single time. The V gene is TRBV19, the J gene TRBJ2-2; TRBD1 is a possible D gene (5 bases). Germline V gene lookup returns CDR1 LNHDA and CDR2 SQIVND (reference sequence). CDR3 length equals 14 residues. V was pared by 5 bases and J by 0 bases, with 7 bases between. CDR3: CASSQGANTGELFF. The CDR3 bases are TGTGCCAGTAGTCAAGGGGCGAACACCGGGGAGCTGTTTTTT.

This chain uses TRBV18 with TRBJ1-2; D gene uncertain. Germline V CDR1 and CDR2: KGHSH, LQKENI. CDR3 size: 14 residues. Trimming cost V 6 bases and J 0 bases, with 11 bases left between them. As DNA, the CDR3 is TGTGCCAGCTCCGAGACACTTACTAACTATGGCTACACCTTC. This encodes CASSETLTNYGYTF.

The chain is built from TRBV5-1 and TRBJ1-4; 12 bases are shared with TRBD1. Trimming cost V 4 bases and J 7 bases; bases outside gene matches: 8. The germline V gene has CDR1 SGHRS and CDR2 YFSETQ. This CDR3 contains 16 residues. The CDR3: CASSPGTGGAGEKLFF. The DNA for the CDR3 is TGCGCCAGCAGCCCCGGGACAGGGGGCGCCGGTGAAAAACTGTTTTTT.

The chain links TRBV18 to TRBJ2-2; TRBD2 aligns across 9 bases. The CDR3 covers 16 residues. V lost 3 bases, J lost 4 bases, and 6 bases stayed unmatched. Germline V lookup: CDR1 KGHSH, CDR2 LQKENI. CDR3 DNA sequence: TGTGCCAGCTCACCCGTGACTAGCGGTATCACCGGGGAGCTGTTTTTT. Translation: CASSPVTSGITGELFF.

V and J are TRBV4-1 and TRBJ1-6; D possibly corresponds to TRBD1 (5 bases). CDR3 size: 14 residues. V was pared by 6 bases and J by 6 bases, with 12 bases between. The germline V gene encodes CDR1 MGHRA and CDR2 YSYEKL. The CDR3 DNA sequence: TGCGCCAGCAGTGCAGGGTTATCTAATTCACCCCTCCACTTT. Translation: CASSAGLSNSPLHF.

This clone was picked up one time. The chain links TRBV29-1 to TRBJ2-1, with 11 bases fitting TRBD2. The CDR3 is 17 residues long. Germline CDR1 SQVTM, CDR2 ANQGSEA. J gave up 3 bases and V 3 bases, and 10 bases lay outside the gene matches. DNA of the CDR3: TGCAGCGTTGAGGGGGTCTTTAGCGGGAGGGTCTACAATGAGCAGTTCTTC. It specifies CSVEGVFSGRVYNEQFF.

The chain couples TRBV2 to TRBJ1-1; the match to TRBD1 covers 7 bases. Germline CDR1 reads SNHLY; CDR2 reads FYNNEI. V lost 5 bases to trimming and J lost 3 bases; unmatched junction nucleotides: 15. This CDR3 region has 17 residues. In DNA, the CDR3 is TGTGCCAGCAGTTCCATACAGGGGTTCACGGGGGACACTGAAGCTTTCTTT. Its protein product is CASSSIQGFTGDTEAFF.

The chain joins TRBV6-5 to TRBJ1-4; D might be TRBD1 (6 bases). The CDR3 has 14 amino acids. Trimming took 6 bases from V and 8 from J, leaving 16 bases between them. Germline CDR1 is MNHEY and CDR2 is SVGAGI. The CDR3 coding sequence is TGTGCCAGCAGCCGACAGGAAATGGGGGAAAAACTGTTTTTT. Translation gives CASSRQEMGEKLFF.

This clone was seen a single time. This chain links TRBV29-1 with TRBJ2-1; 9 nucleotides line up with TRBD1. The V gene's germline CDR1 is SQVTM and CDR2 ANQGSEA. After removal of 2 bases from V and 4 bases from J, the junction contained 6 bases not matched to a gene. The CDR3 is made up of 15 amino acids. CDR3 in DNA: TGCAGCGTTGAACGAGGGACAGGGAGATACAATGAGCAGTTCTTC. Amino acid sequence: CSVERGTGRYNEQFF.